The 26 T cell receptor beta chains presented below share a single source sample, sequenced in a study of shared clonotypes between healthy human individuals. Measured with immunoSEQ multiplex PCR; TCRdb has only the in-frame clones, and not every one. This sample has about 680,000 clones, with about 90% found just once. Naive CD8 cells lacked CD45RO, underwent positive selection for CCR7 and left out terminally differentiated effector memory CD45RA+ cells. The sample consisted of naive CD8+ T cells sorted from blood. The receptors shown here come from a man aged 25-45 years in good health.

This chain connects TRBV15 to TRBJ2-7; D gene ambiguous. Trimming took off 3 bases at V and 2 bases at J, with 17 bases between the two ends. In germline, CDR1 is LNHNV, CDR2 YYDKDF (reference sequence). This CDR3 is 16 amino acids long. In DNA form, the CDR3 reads TGTGCCACCAGCAGTCGCCTCGTCGGGCTGACCTACGAGCAGTACTTC. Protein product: CATSSRLVGLTYEQYF.

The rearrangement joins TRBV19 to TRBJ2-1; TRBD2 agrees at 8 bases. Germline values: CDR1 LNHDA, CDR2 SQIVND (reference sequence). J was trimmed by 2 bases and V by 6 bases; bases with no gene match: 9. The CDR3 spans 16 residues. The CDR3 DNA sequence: TGTGCCAGTAGCACACTTAGCGGGACCGCCTACAATGAGCAGTTCTTC. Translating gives CASSTLSGTAYNEQFF.

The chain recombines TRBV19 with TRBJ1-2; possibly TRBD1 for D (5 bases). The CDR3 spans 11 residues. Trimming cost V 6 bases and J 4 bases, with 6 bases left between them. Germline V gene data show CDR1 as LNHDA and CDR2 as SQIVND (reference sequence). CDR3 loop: CASSDSYGYTF. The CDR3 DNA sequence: TGTGCCAGTAGCGACAGCTATGGCTACACCTTC.

This CDR3 reads CAWETAELTYEQYF. Here the CDR3 DNA reads TGTGCCTGGGAAACTGCGGAACTCACCTACGAGCAGTACTTC. The V and J genes are TRBV30 and TRBJ2-7; D gene unclear. Germline loops: CDR1 GTSNPN, CDR2 SVGIG (reference sequence). The CDR3 has 14 amino acids. With 5 bases removed from V and 2 bases from J, the gap between germline ends came to 16 bases.

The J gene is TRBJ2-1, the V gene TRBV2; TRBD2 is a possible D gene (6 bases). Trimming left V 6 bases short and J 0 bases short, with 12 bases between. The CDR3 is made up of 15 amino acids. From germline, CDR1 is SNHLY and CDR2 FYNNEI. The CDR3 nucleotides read TGTGCCAGCAGAGAGGACGGGGGCTCCTACAATGAGCAGTTCTTC. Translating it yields CASREDGGSYNEQFF.

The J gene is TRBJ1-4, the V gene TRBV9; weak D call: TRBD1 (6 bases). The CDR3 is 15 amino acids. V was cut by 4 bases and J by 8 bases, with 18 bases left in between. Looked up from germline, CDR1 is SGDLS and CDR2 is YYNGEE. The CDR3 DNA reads TGTGCCAGCAGCACCAAGGGGGGGCTCAGCGAAAAACTGTTTTTT. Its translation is CASSTKGGLSEKLFF.

The CDR3 DNA sequence: TGCAGCGTTTTGGCGGGAGTGGCAGATACGCAGTATTTT. Amino acids: CSVLAGVADTQYF. The rearrangement links TRBV29-1 to TRBJ2-3, with 7 bases aligning to TRBD2. CDR3 size: 13 residues. Germline V gene data show CDR1 as SQVTM and CDR2 as ANQGSEA. V shed 5 bases, J shed 4 bases, and the junction held 6 bases outside the gene matches.

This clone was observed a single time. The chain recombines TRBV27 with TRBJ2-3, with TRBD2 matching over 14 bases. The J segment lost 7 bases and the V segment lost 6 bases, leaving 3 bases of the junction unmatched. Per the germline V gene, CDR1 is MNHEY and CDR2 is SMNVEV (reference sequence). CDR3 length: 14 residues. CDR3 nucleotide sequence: TGTGCCAGCAGGACTAGCGGGAGGGAAAATACGCAGTATTTT. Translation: CASRTSGRENTQYF.

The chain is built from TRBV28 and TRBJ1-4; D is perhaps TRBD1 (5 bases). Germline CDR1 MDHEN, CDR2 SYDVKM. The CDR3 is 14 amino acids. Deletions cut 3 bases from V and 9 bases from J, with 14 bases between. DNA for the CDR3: TGTGCCAGCAGTTTGAGGACCGGGGCGCAAAAACTGTTTTTT. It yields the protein CASSLRTGAQKLFF. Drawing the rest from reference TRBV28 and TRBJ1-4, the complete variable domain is DVKVTQSSRYLVKRTGEKVFLECVQDMDHENMFWYRQDPGLGLRLIYFSYDVKMKEKGDIPEGYSVSREKKERFSLILESASTNQTSMYLCASSLRTGAQKLFFGSGTQLSVL.

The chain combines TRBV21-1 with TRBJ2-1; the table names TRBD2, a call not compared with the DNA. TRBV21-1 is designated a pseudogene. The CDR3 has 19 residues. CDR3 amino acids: CASSKVKWPRLADYNEQFF. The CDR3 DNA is TGTGCCAGCAGCAAAGTAAAATGGCCTCGACTAGCCGATTACAATGAGCAGTTCTTC.

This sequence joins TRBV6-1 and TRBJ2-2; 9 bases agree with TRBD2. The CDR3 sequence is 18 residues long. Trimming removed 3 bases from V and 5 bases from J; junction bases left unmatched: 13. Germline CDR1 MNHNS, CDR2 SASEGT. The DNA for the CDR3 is TGTGCCAGCAGTGAGAGGAGGGGGGGACTAGCAGCTACCGGGGAGCTGTTTTTT. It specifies CASSERRGGLAATGELFF.

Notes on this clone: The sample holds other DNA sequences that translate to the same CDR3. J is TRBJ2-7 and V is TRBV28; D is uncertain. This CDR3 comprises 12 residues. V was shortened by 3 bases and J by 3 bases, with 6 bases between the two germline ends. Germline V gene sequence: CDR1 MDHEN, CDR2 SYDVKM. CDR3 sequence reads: CASSLTDYEQYF. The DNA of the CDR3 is TGTGCCAGCAGTTTGACTGACTACGAGCAGTACTTC.

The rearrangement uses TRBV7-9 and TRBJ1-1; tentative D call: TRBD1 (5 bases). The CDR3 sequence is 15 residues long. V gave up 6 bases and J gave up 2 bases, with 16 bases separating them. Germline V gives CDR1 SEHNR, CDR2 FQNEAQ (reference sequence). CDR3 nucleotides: TGTGCCAGCAGGGACATGGCAGGGCCTAACACTGAAGCTTTCTTT. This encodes CASRDMAGPNTEAFF.

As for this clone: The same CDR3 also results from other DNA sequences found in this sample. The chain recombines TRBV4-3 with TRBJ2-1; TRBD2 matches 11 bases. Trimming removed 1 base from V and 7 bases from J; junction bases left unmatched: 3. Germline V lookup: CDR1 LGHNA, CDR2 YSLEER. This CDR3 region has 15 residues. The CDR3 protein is CASSQVAGGLNEQFF. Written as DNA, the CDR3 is TGCGCCAGCAGCCAAGTAGCGGGAGGGTTAAATGAGCAGTTCTTC.

This chain's CDR3 is CASSGWDKSYEQYF. The CDR3 coding sequence is TGTGCCAGCAGCGGGTGGGACAAATCCTACGAGCAGTACTTC. The chain couples TRBV5-4 to TRBJ2-7; D is perhaps TRBD1 (6 bases). V gave up 4 bases and J gave up 1 base, with 12 bases separating them. The CDR3 sequence is 14 residues long. Germline-derived CDR1 and CDR2 are SGHNT and YYREEE (reference sequence).

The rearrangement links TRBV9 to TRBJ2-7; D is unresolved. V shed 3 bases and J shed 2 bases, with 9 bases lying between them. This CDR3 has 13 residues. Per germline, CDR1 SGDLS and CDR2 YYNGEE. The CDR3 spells CASSALGTYEQYF. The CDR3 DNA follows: TGTGCCAGCAGCGCCCTGGGAACCTACGAGCAGTACTTC.

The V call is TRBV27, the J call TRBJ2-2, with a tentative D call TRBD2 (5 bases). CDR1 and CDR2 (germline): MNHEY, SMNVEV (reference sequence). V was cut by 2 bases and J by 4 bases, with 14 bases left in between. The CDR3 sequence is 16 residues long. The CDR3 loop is CASSLDYGEGTGELFF. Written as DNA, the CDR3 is TGTGCCAGCAGTTTAGATTACGGCGAGGGCACCGGGGAGCTGTTTTTT.

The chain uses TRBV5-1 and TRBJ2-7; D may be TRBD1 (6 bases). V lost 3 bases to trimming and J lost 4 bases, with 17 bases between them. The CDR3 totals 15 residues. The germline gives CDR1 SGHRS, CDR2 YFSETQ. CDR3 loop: CASSWTGSRGYEQYF. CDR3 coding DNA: TGCGCCAGCAGCTGGACCGGGTCTAGGGGGTACGAGCAGTACTTC.

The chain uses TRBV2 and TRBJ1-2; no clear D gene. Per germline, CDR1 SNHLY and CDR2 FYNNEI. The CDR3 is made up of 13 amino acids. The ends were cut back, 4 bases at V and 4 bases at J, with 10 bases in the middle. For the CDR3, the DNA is TGTGCCAGCAGTGGTCGTCAGGCCTATGGCTACACCTTC. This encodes CASSGRQAYGYTF.

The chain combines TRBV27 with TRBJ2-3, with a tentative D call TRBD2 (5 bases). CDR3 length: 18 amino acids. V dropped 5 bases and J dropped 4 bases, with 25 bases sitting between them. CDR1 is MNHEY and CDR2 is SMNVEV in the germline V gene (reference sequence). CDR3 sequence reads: CASSTRWAGAATADTQYF. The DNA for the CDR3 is TGTGCCAGCAGTACCCGGTGGGCAGGAGCGGCAACCGCAGATACGCAGTATTTT.

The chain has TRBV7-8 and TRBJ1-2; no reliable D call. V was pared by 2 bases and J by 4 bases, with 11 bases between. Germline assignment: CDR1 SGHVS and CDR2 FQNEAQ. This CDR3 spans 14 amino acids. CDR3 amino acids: CASSLSQAGYGYTF. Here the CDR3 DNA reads TGTGCCAGCAGCTTATCGCAGGCAGGCTATGGCTACACCTTC.

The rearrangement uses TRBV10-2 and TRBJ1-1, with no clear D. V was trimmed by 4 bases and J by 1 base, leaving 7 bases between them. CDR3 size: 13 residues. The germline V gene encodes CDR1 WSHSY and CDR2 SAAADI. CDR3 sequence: CASSGTANTEAFF. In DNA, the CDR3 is TGCGCCAGCAGTGGAACAGCGAACACTGAAGCTTTCTTT.

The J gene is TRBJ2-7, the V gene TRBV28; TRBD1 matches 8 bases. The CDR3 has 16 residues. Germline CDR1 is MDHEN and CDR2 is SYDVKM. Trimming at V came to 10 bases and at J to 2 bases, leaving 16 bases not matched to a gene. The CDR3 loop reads CAIQSTKDRVTYEQYF. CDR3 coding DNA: TGTGCCATCCAATCGACGAAGGACAGGGTGACCTACGAGCAGTACTTC.

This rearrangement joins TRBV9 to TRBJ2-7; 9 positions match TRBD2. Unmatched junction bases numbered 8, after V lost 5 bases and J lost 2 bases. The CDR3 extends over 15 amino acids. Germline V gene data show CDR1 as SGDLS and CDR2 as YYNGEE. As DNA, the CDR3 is TGTGCCAGCAGTACTAGCGGGTTCACCACCTACGAGCAGTACTTC. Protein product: CASSTSGFTTYEQYF.

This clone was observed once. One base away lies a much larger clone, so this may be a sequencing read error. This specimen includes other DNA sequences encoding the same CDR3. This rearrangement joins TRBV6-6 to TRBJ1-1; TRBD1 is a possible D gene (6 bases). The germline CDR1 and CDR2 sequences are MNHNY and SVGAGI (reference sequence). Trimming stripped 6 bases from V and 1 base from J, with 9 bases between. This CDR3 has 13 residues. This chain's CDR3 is CASRLQGNTEAFF. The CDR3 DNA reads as TGTGCCAGCAGACTACAGGGGAACACTGAAGCTTTCTTT.

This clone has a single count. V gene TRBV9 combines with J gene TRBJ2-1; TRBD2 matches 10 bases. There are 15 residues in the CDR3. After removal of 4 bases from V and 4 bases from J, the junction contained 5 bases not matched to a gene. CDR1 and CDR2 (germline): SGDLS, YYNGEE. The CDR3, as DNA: TGTGCCAGCAGCCCTAGCGGGAGATTGTACAATGAGCAGTTCTTC. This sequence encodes CASSPSGRLYNEQFF.